This TCR beta chain was sequenced during a study of memory CD4+ T cells and cytomegalovirus serostatus. Study outcomes and limitations: CD4+ memory repertoires contained about 40% of the roughly 160 reported CMV TCRbeta sequences.

Sequenced by immunoSEQ multiplex PCR; TCRdb stores in-frame clones only, minus some. The sample holds tens of thousands of clones; around 76% are singletons and the top ten take more than 1%. The sort gate was single viable CD3+CD4+CD8-CD45RO+ cells for memory CD4+ T cells. This CDR3 is 13 amino acids long. Looked up from germline, CDR1 is SGHDN and CDR2 is FVKESK. V was trimmed by 2 bases and J by 4 bases, leaving 5 bases between them. This clone was counted ten times or more. The antigen is undetermined. The V and J genes are TRBV14 and TRBJ1-4; no clear D. The source material was memory CD4+ T cells from blood. This clonotype originated in an adult in good health and CMV-seropositive. The CDR3 sequence is CASSQSSNEKLFF. The CDR3 nucleotides read TGTGCCAGCAGCCAATCCAGTAATGAAAAACTGTTTTTT.